A single sample is the source of the 12 T cell receptor beta chains below, sequenced in a study of blood T cell repertoires in COVID-19. Produced via immunoSEQ multiplex PCR; TCRdb's table is partial and in-frame only. In the table there are around 17,000 clones, around 91% of which are singletons. The sample was peripheral blood. These receptors all stem from a man aged 55 to 70 with active COVID-19.

CDR3 loop: CASSLDWTAEAFF. DNA of the CDR3: TGTGCCAGCAGCTTAGATTGGACAGCTGAAGCTTTCTTT. The chain joins TRBV5-6 to TRBJ1-1, with a weak D call TRBD1 (6 bases). This CDR3 has 13 amino acids. Trimming took off 2 bases at V and 6 bases at J, with 11 bases between the two ends. CDR1 SGHDT and CDR2 YYEEEE come from the germline V gene.

The chain employs TRBV11-2 and TRBJ2-5, with a tentative D call TRBD1 (6 bases). The V gene's germline CDR1 is SGHAT and CDR2 FQNNGV. V was clipped by 1 base and J by 10 bases, with 10 bases between them. The CDR3 spans 12 residues. The DNA for the CDR3 is TGTGCCAGCAGCTTAGTTGCAGGGGACCAGTACTTC. This sequence encodes CASSLVAGDQYF.

The chain has TRBV3-1 (or the pseudogene TRBV3-2) and TRBJ2-2; TRBD2 matches 7 bases. J was trimmed by 6 bases and V by 4 bases; bases with no gene match: 11. Germline V gives CDR1 LGHDT, CDR2 YNNKEL (reference sequence). CDR3 size: 16 residues. The CDR3 DNA reads as TGTGCCAGCAGCCGGCAAGTCAAGCGGGGAGCCGGGGAGCTGTTTTTT. It translates to CASSRQVKRGAGELFF.

This chain joins TRBV7-9 and TRBJ2-7; D may be TRBD1 (6 bases). With 3 bases removed from V and 2 bases from J, the gap between germline ends came to 14 bases. The CDR3 contains 15 residues. Germline CDR1 reads SEHNR; CDR2 reads FQNEAQ (reference sequence). The CDR3 spells CASSFWTVLTYEQYF. The CDR3 region has the DNA TGTGCCAGCAGCTTTTGGACAGTCCTTACCTACGAGCAGTACTTC.

V and J are TRBV5-1 and TRBJ2-7; the match to TRBD1 covers 9 bases. CDR1 is SGHRS, CDR2 YFSETQ, per germline. V shed 1 base, J shed 4 bases, and the junction held 9 bases outside the gene matches. This CDR3 spans 16 amino acids. CDR3 in DNA: TGCGCCAGCAGCTTGTTTGCGACAGGGGGTTCTTACGAGCAGTACTTC. Translated, it gives CASSLFATGGSYEQYF.

The rearrangement joins TRBV11-2 to TRBJ2-5, with 10 bases that match TRBD2. CDR1 is SGHAT, CDR2 FQNNGV, per germline. The CDR3 has 16 amino acids. V was pared by 5 bases and J by 4 bases, with 10 bases of the junction left unmatched. CDR3 in amino acids: CASSRRAAGGPETQYF. In DNA, the CDR3 is TGTGCCAGCAGCCGCCGGGCAGCGGGGGGGCCAGAGACCCAGTACTTC.

The chain carries TRBV3-1 (or the pseudogene TRBV3-2) and TRBJ2-1; a weak D match, TRBD1 (6 bases). CDR3 size: 16 residues. V was cut by 0 bases and J by 10 bases, with 19 bases left in between. Germline V gene lookup returns CDR1 LGHDT and CDR2 YNNKEL (reference sequence). The CDR3 loop is CASSQDLGTPRQEQFF. Here the CDR3 DNA reads TGTGCCAGCAGCCAAGATCTCGGGACACCTCGACAGGAGCAGTTCTTC.

This chain uses TRBV24-1 with TRBJ2-3; tentatively, D is TRBD1 (5 bases). V dropped 3 bases and J dropped 2 bases, with 11 bases sitting between them. This CDR3 is 15 amino acids long. Germline V CDR1 and CDR2: KGHDR, SFDVKD. This CDR3 reads CATSDPQETTDTQYF. The CDR3 nucleotides read TGTGCCACCAGTGATCCACAGGAGACCACAGATACGCAGTATTTT.

The rearrangement links TRBV5-1 to TRBJ2-1; the D gene is possibly TRBD1 (5 bases). V lost 4 bases and J lost 1, with 15 bases in between. The CDR3 has 16 amino acids. Germline CDR1 SGHRS, CDR2 YFSETQ. CDR3 region: CASSVRGSGSYNEQFF. The DNA of the CDR3 is TGCGCCAGCAGCGTCAGAGGATCAGGGTCCTACAATGAGCAGTTCTTC.

For the CDR3, the DNA is TGTGCCAGCAGCTTATTCTTTGAAGCTTTCTTT. Translating it yields CASSLFFEAFF. The chain couples TRBV7-2 to TRBJ1-1; D is unclear. There are 11 residues in the CDR3. Trimming removed 2 bases at V and 7 bases at J, with 5 bases between. CDR1 SGHTA and CDR2 FQGNSA come from the germline V gene.

The V and J genes are TRBV12-3 or TRBV12-4 and TRBJ2-7, with D possibly TRBD1 on 6 matching bases. CDR3 length: 13 residues. The ends were cut back, 3 bases at V and 3 bases at J, with 9 bases in the middle. This CDR3 is CASSFGTLYEQYF. The DNA for the CDR3 is TGTGCCAGCAGTTTCGGGACACTCTACGAGCAGTACTTC.

This chain connects TRBV5-1 to TRBJ2-5, with D possibly TRBD1 on 6 matching bases. This CDR3 spans 16 amino acids. Between the trimmed V and J ends, which lost 2 bases and 0 bases, there was a span of 14 bases. CDR1 and CDR2 from the germline V gene are SGHRS and YFSETQ. The CDR3 nucleotides read TGCGCCAGCAGCTTACAGGGATGGGTTAACCAAGAGACCCAGTACTTC. Protein product: CASSLQGWVNQETQYF.